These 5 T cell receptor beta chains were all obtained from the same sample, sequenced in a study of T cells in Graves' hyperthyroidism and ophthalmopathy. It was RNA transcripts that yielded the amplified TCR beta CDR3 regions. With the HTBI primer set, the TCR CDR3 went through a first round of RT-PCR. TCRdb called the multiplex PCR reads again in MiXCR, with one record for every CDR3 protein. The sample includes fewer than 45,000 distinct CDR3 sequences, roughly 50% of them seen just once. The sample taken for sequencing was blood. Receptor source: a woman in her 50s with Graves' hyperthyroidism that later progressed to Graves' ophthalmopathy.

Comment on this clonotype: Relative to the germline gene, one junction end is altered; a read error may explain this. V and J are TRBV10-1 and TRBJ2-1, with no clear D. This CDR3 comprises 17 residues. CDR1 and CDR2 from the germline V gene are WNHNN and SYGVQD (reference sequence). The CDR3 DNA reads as TGCGCCAGGAGTGAGTCGGTCGGGCCAGTGTACTACAATGAGCAGTTCTTC. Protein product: CARSESVGPVYYNEQFF.

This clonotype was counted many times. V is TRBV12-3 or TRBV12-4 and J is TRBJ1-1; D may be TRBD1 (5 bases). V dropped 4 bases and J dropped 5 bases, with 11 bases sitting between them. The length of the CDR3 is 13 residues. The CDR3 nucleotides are TGTGCCAGCAGTTCCCTACAGGTGACTGAAGCTTTCTTT. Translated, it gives CASSSLQVTEAFF.

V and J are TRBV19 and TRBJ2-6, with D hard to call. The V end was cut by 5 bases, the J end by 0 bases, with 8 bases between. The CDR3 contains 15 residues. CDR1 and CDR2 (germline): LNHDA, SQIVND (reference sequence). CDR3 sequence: CASSDPSSGANVLTF. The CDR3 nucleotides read TGTGCCAGTAGTGACCCGAGCTCTGGGGCCAACGTCCTGACTTTC. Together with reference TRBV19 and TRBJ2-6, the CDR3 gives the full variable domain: DGGITQSPKYLFRKEGQNVTLSCEQNLNHDAMYWYRQDPGQGLRLIYYSQIVNDFQKGDIAEGYSVSREKKESFPLTVTSAQKNPTAFYLCASSDPSSGANVLTFGAGSRLTVL.

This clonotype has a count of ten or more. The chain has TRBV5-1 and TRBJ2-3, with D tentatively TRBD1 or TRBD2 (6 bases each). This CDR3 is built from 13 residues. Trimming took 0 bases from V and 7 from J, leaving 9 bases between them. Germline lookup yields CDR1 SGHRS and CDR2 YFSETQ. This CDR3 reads CASSLEGGNTQYF. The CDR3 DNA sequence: TGCGCCAGCAGCTTGGAGGGGGGAAATACGCAGTATTTT.

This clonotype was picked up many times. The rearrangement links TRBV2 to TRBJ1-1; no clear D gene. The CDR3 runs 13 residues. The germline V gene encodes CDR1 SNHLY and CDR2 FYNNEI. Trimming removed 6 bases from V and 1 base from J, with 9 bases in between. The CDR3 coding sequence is TGTGCCAGCAGAATGTCAGCGAACACTGAAGCTTTCTTT. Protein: CASRMSANTEAFF.